The T cell receptor (beta chain) described here comes from a study of identical twins. General observations from the study: For cord blood, abundant beta clonotypes had fewer insertions, unlike memory repertoires, which showed none. Twin sharing of out-of-frame TCR alpha was underestimated by models in monozygotic pairs. Where out-of-frame alpha sequences were twin-shared, they showed excess low generation probability. Weaker excess twin sharing was observed in beta out-of-frame sequences.

This clonotype was detected only a few times. The antigen remains undetermined. A single record per CDR3 protein comes from TCRdb applying MiXCR to the 5' RACE reads. This table has approximately 590,000 distinct CDR3 sequences, more than 9% appearing once. The CDR3 consists of 15 residues. Germline V CDR1 and CDR2: DFQATT, SNEGSKA (reference sequence). V dropped 5 bases and J dropped 0; count of bases not matched to a gene: 6. A further study also used this sample, focusing on yellow fever vaccine responses in identical twins.

The clonotype originates from a woman under 30 in good health. The sample comprised PBMCs. The V call is TRBV20-1, the J call TRBJ2-7; 11 nucleotides line up with TRBD2. The chain's CDR3 is CSAYTSGGRSYEQYF. In nucleotides, the CDR3 is TGCAGTGCTTATACTAGCGGGGGCCGCTCCTACGAGCAGTACTTC.